This T cell receptor beta chain was recorded in a study of blood T cell repertoires in COVID-19. Overall study context: Samples came from the United States, Italy and Spain, spanning acute and convalescent COVID-19. In each case, the material was cDNA or gDNA derived from T cells, B-cell-depleted T cells, or PBMCs.

Methods used by the authors: It was from reference gene primer amplification that nucleated cell counts were estimated. Produced via immunoSEQ multiplex PCR; TCRdb's table is partial and in-frame only. V, J and clone size reflect that table, while D and trimming were determined from the DNA. The sample lists tens of thousands of clones; around 76% were seen once. The V end was cut by 1 base, the J end by 0 bases, with 10 bases between. This CDR3 region has 15 residues. Germline V lookup: CDR1 SGHTA, CDR2 FQGNSA. This receptor was taken from a human donor in a cohort sampled during active COVID-19. This chain links TRBV7-2 with TRBJ2-7, with D tentatively TRBD1 (6 bases). The specimen sequenced was peripheral blood. The CDR3 coding sequence is TGTGCCAGCAGCTTAGGACCGGACAGCTCCTACGAGCAGTACTTC. Amino acid sequence: CASSLGPDSSYEQYF. Together with reference TRBV7-2 and TRBJ2-7, the CDR3 gives the full variable domain: GAGVSQSPSNKVTEKGKDVELRCDPISGHTALYWYRQSLGQGLEFLIYFQGNSAPDKSGLPSDRFSAERTGGSVSTLTIQRTQQEDSAVYLCASSLGPDSSYEQYFGPGTRLTVT.